Presented here are 21 T cell receptor beta chains from one specimen sequenced in a study of shared clonotypes between healthy human individuals. Assay used: immunoSEQ multiplex PCR; TCRdb lists only in-frame clones, some missing. The sample yields 550,000 to 750,000 clones, about 90% seen once. CD45RO-negative cells were positively selected for CCR7, leaving out terminally differentiated effector memory CD45RA+ cells. Sequenced input: naive CD8+ T cells sorted from blood. The origin of the receptors is a man aged 25 to 40 in good health.

This clone appeared a single time. V and J are TRBV15 and TRBJ2-7, with D possibly TRBD2 on 6 matching bases. This CDR3 comprises 13 residues. V was trimmed by 0 bases and J by 6 bases, leaving 9 bases between them. Germline V gene data show CDR1 as LNHNV and CDR2 as YYDKDF (reference sequence). This CDR3 reads CATSRDDGGEQYF. The CDR3 DNA reads TGTGCCACCAGCAGAGACGACGGGGGCGAGCAGTACTTC.

This clone was seen only once. This chain joins TRBV29-1 and TRBJ2-7; TRBD2 aligns across 8 bases. Germline loops: CDR1 SQVTM, CDR2 ANQGSEA. The J segment lost 5 bases and the V segment lost 0 bases, leaving 9 bases of the junction unmatched. This CDR3 has 15 amino acids. CDR3 DNA sequence: TGCAGCGTTGAAGACGGGGGGGCTCGGTCCGACGAGCAGTACTTC. The encoded protein is CSVEDGGARSDEQYF.

The V gene is TRBV4-1, the J gene TRBJ2-1; TRBD1 aligns across 8 bases. This CDR3 region has 17 residues. After removal of 4 bases from V and 7 bases from J, the junction contained 15 bases not matched to a gene. The germline gives CDR1 MGHRA, CDR2 YSYEKL. CDR3 DNA sequence: TGCGCCAGCAGCCTTCTCCTCGTGACAGGGGCCGAAAATGAGCAGTTCTTC. Protein: CASSLLLVTGAENEQFF.

CDR3: CASSQVAAGLGTDTQYF. CDR3 bases: TGTGCCAGCAGCCAAGTGGCAGCGGGCCTAGGCACAGATACGCAGTATTTT. The chain employs TRBV14 and TRBJ2-3; maybe TRBD2 (6 bases). Trimming left V 1 base short and J 1 base short, with 15 bases between. Germline values: CDR1 SGHDN, CDR2 FVKESK. The CDR3 sequence is 17 residues long.

The rearrangement uses TRBV28 and TRBJ1-5; a possible D gene is TRBD1 (5 bases). The germline CDR1 and CDR2 sequences are MDHEN and SYDVKM. V lost 3 bases and J 7 bases, leaving 10 bases between the germline ends. This CDR3 has 13 residues. Written as DNA, the CDR3 is TGTGCCAGCAGTTTTCGGGACGGGCAGCCCCAGCATTTT. Translation: CASSFRDGQPQHF.

The chain couples TRBV7-8 to TRBJ2-7; 12 nucleotides match TRBD2. This CDR3 comprises 19 residues. After removal of 1 base from V and 0 bases from J, the junction contained 10 bases not matched to a gene. In germline, CDR1 is SGHVS, CDR2 FQNEAQ. In DNA, the CDR3 is TGTGCCAGCAGCTTAGAGGTGTCTAGCGGGAGGGATAGCTCCTACGAGCAGTACTTC. Amino acids: CASSLEVSSGRDSSYEQYF. Drawing the rest from reference TRBV7-8 and TRBJ2-7, the complete variable domain is GAGVSQSPRYKVAKRGQDVALRCDPISGHVSLFWYQQALGQGPEFLTYFQNEAQLDKSGLPSDRFFAERPEGSVSTLKIQRTQQEDSAVYLCASSLEVSSGRDSSYEQYFGPGTRLTVT.

This clone was seen only once. The CDR3 DNA sequence: TGTGCCAGCAGCCAAGCAGTCGGTCGGGGCTGGCAGTACTTC. Protein: CASSQAVGRGWQYF. The chain joins TRBV14 to TRBJ2-7; D may correspond to TRBD1 or TRBD2 (5 bases each). Germline V CDR1 and CDR2: SGHDN, FVKESK. The CDR3 runs to 14 residues. V was trimmed by 1 base and J by 9 bases, leaving 16 bases between them.

The chain links TRBV19 to TRBJ2-7; no definite D call. The ends were cut back, 7 bases at V and 2 bases at J, with 15 bases in the middle. CDR1 LNHDA and CDR2 SQIVND come from the germline V gene (reference sequence). This CDR3 contains 14 residues. The CDR3 spells CASTLGIGPYEQYF. Written as DNA, the CDR3 is TGTGCCAGTACCTTAGGGATAGGGCCCTACGAGCAGTACTTC.

This clone was seen a single time. The V and J genes are TRBV25-1 and TRBJ2-2; D not resolved. V was clipped by 10 bases and J by 1 base, with 10 bases between them. Germline CDR1 is MGHDK and CDR2 is SYGVNS. The CDR3 runs 13 residues. DNA for the CDR3: TGTGCCATCCAAAGAGGGAACACCGGGGAGCTGTTTTTT. It translates to CAIQRGNTGELFF.

A few counts support this clone. The chain uses TRBV7-9 and TRBJ2-1, with D perhaps matching TRBD1 (5 bases). Germline V gene sequence: CDR1 SEHNR, CDR2 FQNEAQ (reference sequence). The CDR3 extends over 15 amino acids. V lost 3 bases, J lost 4 bases, and 13 bases lay in between. The CDR3 nucleotides are TGTGCCAGCAGCTTGGTCGCGACAGCATACAATGAGCAGTTCTTC. Its translation is CASSLVATAYNEQFF.

V is TRBV2 and J is TRBJ2-1; 10 bases agree with TRBD2. The CDR3 covers 15 residues. Unmatched junction bases numbered 6, after V lost 2 bases and J lost 8 bases. Germline CDR1 is SNHLY and CDR2 is FYNNEI. The CDR3 DNA sequence: TGTGCCAGCAGTGAAATAGCGAGCGGGGGGGATGAGCAGTTCTTC. Translation gives CASSEIASGGDEQFF.

The genes are TRBV27 and TRBJ2-3, with no clear D. V gave up 5 bases and J gave up 0 bases, with 9 bases separating them. This CDR3 region has 14 residues. Germline-derived CDR1 and CDR2 are MNHEY and SMNVEV (reference sequence). The CDR3, as DNA: TGTGCCAGCAGTCCCCCCGCTAGCACAGATACGCAGTATTTT. Amino acids: CASSPPASTDTQYF.

The chain couples TRBV2 to TRBJ2-3; 7 positions agree with TRBD2. The ends lost 8 bases at V and 0 bases at J; junction bases unmatched: 8. The CDR3 extends over 15 amino acids. Germline lookup yields CDR1 SNHLY and CDR2 FYNNEI. The CDR3 coding sequence is TGTGCCAGCGGACTGCGGGAGACGAGCACAGATACGCAGTATTTT. Translation: CASGLRETSTDTQYF.

The rearrangement joins TRBV6-1 to TRBJ2-7, with 10 bases that match TRBD1. The CDR3 is 16 amino acids. Germline lookup yields CDR1 MNHNS and CDR2 SASEGT. J gave up 4 bases and V 1 base, and 7 bases lay outside the gene matches. The CDR3 DNA reads as TGTGCCAGCAGTGAAGAAACCGGGACAGGGGTTTACGAGCAGTACTTC. Its protein is CASSEETGTGVYEQYF.

The chain couples TRBV11-1 to TRBJ2-7; D is unresolved. The CDR3 has 13 amino acids. The germline V gene encodes CDR1 SGHAT and CDR2 FQDESV (reference sequence). The V end lost 0 bases, the J end lost 4 bases, and 7 bases lay between the germline ends. The DNA for the CDR3 is TGTGCCAGCAGCTTAGCGCTGGGATACGAGCAGTACTTC. It specifies CASSLALGYEQYF.

This sequence joins TRBV2 and TRBJ1-4, with TRBD1 matching over 7 bases. The germline V gene encodes CDR1 SNHLY and CDR2 FYNNEI. The CDR3 totals 16 residues. V lost 7 bases to trimming and J lost 6 bases; unmatched junction nucleotides: 14. Here the CDR3 DNA reads TGTGCCAGCACCTCCCATCCCGGGACAGAGCATGAAAAACTGTTTTTT. It is translated as CASTSHPGTEHEKLFF.

The J gene is TRBJ1-5, the V gene TRBV19; a possible D gene is TRBD1 (6 bases). This CDR3 contains 15 residues. Trimming removed 1 base at V and 4 bases at J, with 11 bases between. Germline-derived CDR1 and CDR2 are LNHDA and SQIVND (reference sequence). DNA for the CDR3: TGTGCCAGTAGTATAGCAGGGACAACTAATCAGCCCCAGCATTTT. This sequence encodes CASSIAGTTNQPQHF.

The CDR3 coding sequence is TGTGCCAGCAGCATTGGGGAGTCGGCATCCGGGGAGCTGTTTTTT. This codes for CASSIGESASGELFF. The chain combines TRBV7-9 with TRBJ2-2; tentative D call: TRBD2 (5 bases). This CDR3 is built from 15 residues. Trimming left V 5 bases short and J 6 bases short, with 16 bases between. The germline V gene has CDR1 SEHNR and CDR2 FQNEAQ (reference sequence).

On this clone: The sample carries other DNA sequences with the same CDR3. The chain combines TRBV7-9 with TRBJ1-5; D gene ambiguous. Trimming pared 2 bases from V and 4 bases from J, leaving 3 bases between. CDR3 length: 12 amino acids. CDR1 SEHNR and CDR2 FQNEAQ come from the germline V gene (reference sequence). The CDR3 DNA sequence: TGTGCCAGCAGCTTAACAAATCAGCCCCAGCATTTT. Translated, it gives CASSLTNQPQHF.

CDR3 sequence (DNA): TGTGCCAGCAGCTTAGGCCTTCGGTCGAACACTGAAGCTTTCTTT. Translating it yields CASSLGLRSNTEAFF. The gene calls are TRBV13 and TRBJ1-1; D gene uncertain. The length of the CDR3 is 15 residues. Trimming took off 0 bases at V and 1 base at J, with 9 bases between the two ends. Germline loops: CDR1 PRHDT, CDR2 FYEKMQ (reference sequence).

Only one count was recorded for this clone. V is TRBV7-9 and J is TRBJ2-1; the match to TRBD1 covers 8 bases. Germline CDR1 SEHNR, CDR2 FQNEAQ (reference sequence). The CDR3 runs 14 residues. Unmatched junction bases numbered 10, after V lost 5 bases and J lost 10 bases. This CDR3 reads CASSTDREDQEQFF. CDR3 DNA: TGTGCCAGCAGCACGGACAGGGAGGATCAGGAGCAGTTCTTC.